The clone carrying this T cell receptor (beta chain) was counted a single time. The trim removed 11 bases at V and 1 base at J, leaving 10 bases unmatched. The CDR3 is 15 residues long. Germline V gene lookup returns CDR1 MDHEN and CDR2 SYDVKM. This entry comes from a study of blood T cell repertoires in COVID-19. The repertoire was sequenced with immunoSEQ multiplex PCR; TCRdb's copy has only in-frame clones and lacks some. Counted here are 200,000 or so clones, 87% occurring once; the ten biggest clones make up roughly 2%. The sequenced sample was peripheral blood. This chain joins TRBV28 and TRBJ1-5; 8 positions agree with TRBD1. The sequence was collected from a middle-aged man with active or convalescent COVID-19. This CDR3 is CAEGPGGLSNQPQHF. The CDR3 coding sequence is TGTGCCGAAGGCCCAGGGGGCTTAAGCAATCAGCCCCAGCATTTT.